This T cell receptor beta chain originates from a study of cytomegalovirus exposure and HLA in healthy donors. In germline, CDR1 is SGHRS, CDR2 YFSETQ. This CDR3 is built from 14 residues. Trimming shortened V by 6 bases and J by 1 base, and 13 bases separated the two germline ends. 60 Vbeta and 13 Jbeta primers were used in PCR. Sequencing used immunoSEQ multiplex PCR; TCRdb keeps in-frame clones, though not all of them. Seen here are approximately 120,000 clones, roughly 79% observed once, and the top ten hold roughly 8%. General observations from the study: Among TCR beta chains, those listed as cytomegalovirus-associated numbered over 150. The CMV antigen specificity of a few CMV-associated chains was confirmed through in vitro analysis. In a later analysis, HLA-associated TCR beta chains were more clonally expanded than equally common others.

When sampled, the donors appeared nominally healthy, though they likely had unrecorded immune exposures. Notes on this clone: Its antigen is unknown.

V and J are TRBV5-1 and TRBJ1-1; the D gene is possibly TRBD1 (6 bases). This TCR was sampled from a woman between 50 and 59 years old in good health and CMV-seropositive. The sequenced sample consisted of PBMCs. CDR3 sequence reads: CASTPQTGNTEAFF. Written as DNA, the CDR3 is TGCGCCAGCACCCCTCAGACAGGGAACACTGAAGCTTTCTTT.